A single sample is the source of the 23 T cell receptor beta chains below, sequenced in a study of untreated major depressive disorder. Whole-study findings and limits: Compared with controls, depressed patients showed more TRBV05-01 (Vbeta 5.1) usage in CD4+ T cells.

These TCRs' antigens remain unknown. Profiled with immunoSEQ multiplex PCR; TCRdb holds only in-frame clones, not every one. Of about 25,000 clones in the sample, roughly nine tenths were seen once. Sequencing input: CD4+ T cells from PBMCs. All receptors come from a woman in her thirties with major depressive disorder.

For the CDR3, the DNA is TGTGCCAGCAGCTTGTTGGGGGGGAATGAGCAGTTCTTC. This gives the protein CASSLLGGNEQFF. The rearrangement uses TRBV5-4 and TRBJ2-1, with TRBD2 matching over 7 bases. Per germline, CDR1 SGHNT and CDR2 YYREEE (reference sequence). This CDR3 has 13 amino acids. With V trimmed by 1 base and J by 7 bases, 2 bases remained unmatched.

This clone was seen a single time. The chain links TRBV4-2 to TRBJ2-7; no reliable D call. Deletions cut 1 base from V and 2 bases from J, with 9 bases between. CDR3 size: 14 residues. Germline assignment: CDR1 LGHNA and CDR2 YNFKEQ. As DNA, the CDR3 is TGTGCCAGCAGCCAAGCGGCCTCAACCTACGAGCAGTACTTC. This encodes CASSQAASTYEQYF.

The genes are TRBV30 and TRBJ1-4, with D possibly TRBD1 on 5 matching bases. There are 16 residues in the CDR3. Germline lookup yields CDR1 GTSNPN and CDR2 SVGIG (reference sequence). Trimming removed 8 bases at V and 0 bases at J, with 19 bases between. CDR3 nucleotides: TGTGCCGCAAAATCTCACCCGGGACCAACTAATGAAAAACTGTTTTTT. Its protein product is CAAKSHPGPTNEKLFF.

The chain has TRBV4-2 and TRBJ2-1, with 8 bases fitting TRBD2. V lost 3 bases and J lost 6; bases outside the gene matches: 13. The CDR3 consists of 17 residues. Germline lookup yields CDR1 LGHNA and CDR2 YNFKEQ. CDR3 nucleotides: TGTGCCAGCAGCCATCTTTTAGCGGGGAGTTCCCTCAATGAGCAGTTCTTC. It yields the protein CASSHLLAGSSLNEQFF.

The chain is built from TRBV28 and TRBJ2-5; 9 bases match TRBD1. Trimming cost V 10 bases and J 5 bases; bases outside gene matches: 14. The CDR3 is made up of 15 amino acids. CDR1 is MDHEN, CDR2 SYDVKM, per germline. As DNA, the CDR3 is TGTGCCACCACACCGGGGGACAGGGATTGGGAGACCCAGTACTTC. Protein sequence: CATTPGDRDWETQYF.

For the CDR3, the DNA is TGTGCCAGCAGTTTAAAGAGACCGGAGGCGGATACGCAGTATTTT. Its protein is CASSLKRPEADTQYF. This chain connects TRBV27 to TRBJ2-3; D possibly corresponds to TRBD2 (5 bases). V lost 2 bases, J lost 6 bases, and 15 bases lay in between. The CDR3 has 15 amino acids. Germline assignment: CDR1 MNHEY and CDR2 SMNVEV (reference sequence).

This clone showed up just once. Relative to the germline gene, one junction end is altered; a read error may explain this. The genes are TRBV7-7 and TRBJ2-7; D gene uncertain. Per the germline V gene, CDR1 is SSHAT and CDR2 is FNYEAQ (reference sequence). The CDR3 covers 13 residues. For the CDR3, the DNA is TGTGCTAGCAGCTCTGATTTTGCCCAAGAGCAGTACTTC. Amino acid sequence: CASSSDFAQEQYF.

The rearrangement joins TRBV5-6 to TRBJ2-1; 11 nucleotides align to TRBD1. Germline V gene sequence: CDR1 SGHDT, CDR2 YYEEEE. Trimming at V came to 0 bases and at J to 11 bases, leaving 7 bases not matched to a gene. CDR3 size: 15 residues. This chain's CDR3 is CASSLAGTGGSKQFF. CDR3 nucleotides: TGTGCCAGCAGCTTGGCAGGGACAGGGGGTTCGAAGCAGTTCTTC.

The V gene is TRBV28, the J gene TRBJ1-2, with D possibly matching TRBD1 (5 bases). Per germline, CDR1 MDHEN and CDR2 SYDVKM. V shed 6 bases and J shed 7 bases, with 12 bases lying between them. The CDR3 consists of 12 residues. CDR3 sequence: CASSGGRSGYTF. CDR3 DNA sequence: TGTGCCAGCAGCGGGGGAAGGTCTGGCTACACCTTC.

The V and J genes are TRBV7-3 and TRBJ1-1, with D possibly matching TRBD1 (5 bases). Germline CDR1 SGHTA, CDR2 FQGTGA. This CDR3 region has 14 residues. V lost 5 bases and J 4 bases, leaving 14 bases between the germline ends. DNA for the CDR3: TGTGCCAGCAGCCCCGGGACCCGGGGCACTGAAGCTTTCTTT. It specifies CASSPGTRGTEAFF.

J is TRBJ2-7 and V is TRBV5-1; tentative D call: TRBD2 (6 bases). V was shortened by 2 bases and J by 0 bases, with 12 bases between the two germline ends. Germline V gene data show CDR1 as SGHRS and CDR2 as YFSETQ. CDR3 length: 15 residues. CDR3 in DNA: TGCGCCAGCAGCTTTAACGGGGGTGACTCCTACGAGCAGTACTTC. Translation: CASSFNGGDSYEQYF.

This sequence joins TRBV10-3 and TRBJ1-1, with D hard to call. Trimming shortened V by 0 bases and J by 7 bases, and 9 bases separated the two germline ends. Germline CDR1 reads ENHRY; CDR2 reads SYGVKD. This CDR3 has 13 amino acids. The CDR3 protein is CAISESGYGEAFF. The CDR3 nucleotides read TGTGCCATCAGTGAGTCCGGGTACGGTGAAGCTTTCTTT.

The chain couples TRBV7-9 to TRBJ2-3, with D unresolved. Germline assignment: CDR1 SEHNR and CDR2 FQNEAQ (reference sequence). CDR3 length: 13 residues. V was shortened by 5 bases and J by 1 base, with 7 bases between the two germline ends. The CDR3 coding sequence is TGTGCCAGCAGCCGTCCCGGCACAGATACGCAGTATTTT. Its translation: CASSRPGTDTQYF.

The chain joins TRBV5-1 to TRBJ2-6, with D perhaps matching TRBD1 or TRBD2 (6 bases each). The V gene lost 6 bases and the J gene lost 2 bases, with 15 bases spanning the gap. The CDR3 extends over 16 amino acids. Germline V gene data show CDR1 as SGHRS and CDR2 as YFSETQ. The CDR3 reads CASTTQRGPGANVLTF. Written as DNA, the CDR3 is TGCGCCAGCACTACTCAACGGGGGCCTGGGGCCAACGTCCTGACTTTC.

Details on this clone: One end of the junction fails to match germline, which may point to a read error. This chain connects TRBV7-7 to TRBJ2-1, with TRBD2 identical over 12 bases. Germline-derived CDR1 and CDR2 are SSHAT and FNYEAQ (reference sequence). This CDR3 has 15 amino acids. The CDR3 DNA sequence: TGTGCTAGCAGCCAGCTAGCGGGAGGGCCCCATGAGCAGTTCTTC. Translation: CASSQLAGGPHEQFF.

The chain joins TRBV30 to TRBJ2-7, with TRBD1 as a possible D gene (5 bases). This CDR3 has 14 residues. The germline V and J ends were trimmed by 4 bases and 4 bases, with 17 bases remaining between them. CDR1 is GTSNPN and CDR2 is SVGIG in the germline V gene (reference sequence). CDR3 sequence reads: CAWIISGQIYEQYF. CDR3 in DNA: TGTGCCTGGATAATTTCAGGGCAAATTTACGAGCAGTACTTC.

The genes are TRBV5-8 and TRBJ2-2; D possibly uses TRBD1 or TRBD2 (5 bases each). The germline V and J ends were trimmed by 4 bases and 6 bases, with 16 bases remaining between them. The CDR3 runs 15 residues. Germline V gene sequence: CDR1 SGHTS, CDR2 YDEGEE. CDR3 amino acids: CASSLIDRDAGELFF. CDR3 bases: TGTGCCAGCAGCCTAATAGACCGGGACGCCGGGGAGCTGTTTTTT.

This sequence joins TRBV18 and TRBJ1-3; D is uncertain. The CDR3 runs 17 residues. CDR1 and CDR2 (germline): KGHSH, LQKENI. The ends were cut back, 1 base at V and 1 base at J, with 14 bases in the middle. The CDR3 here is CASSPRIGSDSGNTIYF. The CDR3 nucleotides are TGTGCCAGCTCACCACGTATCGGTAGCGATTCTGGAAACACCATATATTTT.

The gene calls are TRBV4-2 and TRBJ1-5; no firm D call. The CDR3 has 14 amino acids. The V gene lost 3 bases and the J gene lost 5 bases, with 11 bases spanning the gap. Per germline, CDR1 LGHNA and CDR2 YNFKEQ. The CDR3 DNA follows: TGTGCCAGCAGCCAGGGAGACGCCGATCAGCCCCAGCATTTT. Protein product: CASSQGDADQPQHF.

The gene calls are TRBV4-2 and TRBJ2-2; D remains ambiguous. CDR1 LGHNA and CDR2 YNFKEQ come from the germline V gene. Trimming pared 0 bases from V and 4 bases from J, leaving 9 bases between. The CDR3 length is 15 residues. In DNA, the CDR3 is TGTGCCAGCAGCCAAGAGGTGCGGTTCACCGGGGAGCTGTTTTTT. Its translation: CASSQEVRFTGELFF.

This clone occurred once. The chain is built from TRBV2 and TRBJ1-1, with D uncertain. CDR3 length: 13 residues. Deletions cut 7 bases from V and 1 base from J, with 10 bases between. CDR1 is SNHLY and CDR2 is FYNNEI in the germline V gene. The CDR3 region has the DNA TGTGCCAGCACGTCATCAGGGAACACTGAAGCTTTCTTT. It yields the protein CASTSSGNTEAFF.

The rearrangement uses TRBV14 and TRBJ2-2; D uncertain. The V gene's germline CDR1 is SGHDN and CDR2 FVKESK. The CDR3 is 13 amino acids. V lost 4 bases to trimming and J lost 6 bases, with 9 bases between them. The CDR3 coding sequence is TGTGCCAGCAGCCTACAGTTGTCCGGGGAGCTGTTTTTT. This codes for CASSLQLSGELFF.

The CDR3 coding sequence is TGTGCCAGCAGTGAAAACACCTCGGACGGGGAGACCCAGTACTTC. This gives the protein CASSENTSDGETQYF. V is TRBV6-1 and J is TRBJ2-5; the D is unclear. Trimming took off 2 bases at V and 5 bases at J, with 15 bases between the two ends. From germline, CDR1 is MNHNS and CDR2 SASEGT. This CDR3 contains 15 residues.